These 25 T cell receptor beta chains originate from one sample sequenced in a study of T cells in Graves' hyperthyroidism and ophthalmopathy. RNA transcripts gave rise to amplified TCR beta CDR3 regions. The TCR CDR3 first-round RT-PCR relied on the HTBI primer set. Each CDR3 protein is one row after TCRdb ran MiXCR on the multiplex PCR reads. Among hundreds of thousands of distinct CDR3 sequences, 30% to 40% were seen once, and the ten largest hold less than 40%. Sequenced: blood. The receptors stem from a woman between 35 and 50 years old with Graves' hyperthyroidism.

The CDR3 nucleotides read TGTGCCAGCAGCTACAGGGGAAGCACTGAAGCTTTCTTT. It specifies CASSYRGSTEAFF. V gene TRBV6-5 combines with J gene TRBJ1-1, with 7 positions matching TRBD1. The CDR3 runs 13 residues. Trimming took 6 bases from V and 4 from J; bases not matched to a gene: 5. The germline gives CDR1 MNHEY, CDR2 SVGAGI.

This clonotype was detected a few times. This may be a read error: a much more frequent sequence differs by one nucleotide. The genes are TRBV7-9 and TRBJ2-6; D ambiguous. The CDR3 covers 17 residues. Germline V gene lookup returns CDR1 SEHNR and CDR2 FQNEAQ (reference sequence). CDR3 loop: CTSSLVPQADGANVLTF. CDR3 in DNA: TGTACCAGCAGCTTAGTTCCGCAGGCCGACGGGGCCAACGTCCTGACTTTC. Looking up the rest from reference TRBV7-9 and TRBJ2-6 gives the full variable domain: DTGVSQNPRHKITKRGQNVTFRCDPISEHNRLYWYRQTLGQGPEFLTYFQNEAQLEKSRLLSDRFSAERPKGSFSTLEIQRTEQGDSAMYLCTSSLVPQADGANVLTFGAGSRLTVL.

This clonotype was seen a few times. The rearrangement uses TRBV7-8 and TRBJ1-1; 8 bases match TRBD1. This CDR3 is built from 17 residues. Germline V gives CDR1 SGHVS, CDR2 FQNEAQ. With 8 bases clipped from V and 4 bases from J, the junction kept 18 bases outside the gene matches. CDR3 sequence reads: CASSPGQGRAEGTEAFF. CDR3 in DNA: TGTGCCAGCTCACCCGGACAGGGAAGAGCGGAAGGCACTGAAGCTTTCTTT.

This clonotype was detected many times. Here the CDR3 reads CASSAGTDFGKAFF. The CDR3 coding sequence is TGTGCCAGCAGCGCAGGGACCGACTTTGGCAAAGCTTTCTTT. This chain joins TRBV7-3 and TRBJ1-1, with a tentative D call TRBD1 (5 bases). This CDR3 has 14 residues. The germline V and J ends were trimmed by 5 bases and 9 bases, with 19 bases remaining between them. Germline assignment: CDR1 SGHTA and CDR2 FQGTGA.

The chain is built from TRBV5-6 and TRBJ1-3; D uncertain. The V end was cut by 5 bases, the J end by 2 bases, with 11 bases between. This CDR3 region has 14 residues. CDR1 SGHDT and CDR2 YYEEEE come from the germline V gene. CDR3: CASRGRSAGNTIYF. The CDR3 DNA reads TGTGCCAGCAGGGGAAGGTCTGCTGGAAACACCATATATTTT.

J is TRBJ1-5 and V is TRBV28; TRBD1 is a possible D gene (6 bases). Per germline, CDR1 MDHEN and CDR2 SYDVKM. This CDR3 contains 14 residues. V lost 5 bases and J 6 bases, leaving 14 bases between the germline ends. This chain's CDR3 is CASSMDSSFQPQHF. CDR3 sequence (DNA): TGTGCCAGCAGTATGGACAGCTCGTTTCAGCCCCAGCATTTT. Based on the CDR3 plus reference TRBV28 and TRBJ1-5, the full variable domain is DVKVTQSSRYLVKRTGEKVFLECVQDMDHENMFWYRQDPGLGLRLIYFSYDVKMKEKGDIPEGYSVSREKKERFSLILESASTNQTSMYLCASSMDSSFQPQHFGDGTRLSIL.

A remark on this clonotype: This may stem from a read error, because a much larger clone lies one nucleotide away. This chain uses TRBV19 with TRBJ2-5; the D is unclear. Germline V gene data show CDR1 as LNHDA and CDR2 as SQIVND (reference sequence). CDR3 size: 13 residues. V was cut by 7 bases and J by 5 bases, with 14 bases left in between. The CDR3 sequence is CASIPQDGETQYF. CDR3 coding DNA: TGTGCCAGTATCCCCCAGGACGGTGAGACCCAGTACTTC. The whole variable domain, remainder taken from reference TRBV19 and TRBJ2-5, is DGGITQSPKYLFRKEGQNVTLSCEQNLNHDAMYWYRQDPGQGLRLIYYSQIVNDFQKGDIAEGYSVSREKKESFPLTVTSAQKNPTAFYLCASIPQDGETQYFGPGTRLLVL.

V gene TRBV5-4 combines with J gene TRBJ1-1, with D hard to call. This CDR3 region has 12 residues. Germline V CDR1 and CDR2: SGHNT, YYREEE (reference sequence). With 3 bases removed from V and 8 bases from J, the gap between germline ends came to 11 bases. DNA for the CDR3: TGTGCCAGCAGCTCTCCCTCGGGAGAAGCTTTCTTT. Protein sequence: CASSSPSGEAFF.

This clonotype was seen at least ten times. V gene TRBV7-8 combines with J gene TRBJ1-4, with D possibly being TRBD1 (5 bases). Germline assignment: CDR1 SGHVS and CDR2 FQNEAQ. Between the trimmed V and J ends, which lost 1 base and 4 bases, there was a span of 10 bases. The length of the CDR3 is 15 residues. The DNA for the CDR3 is TGTGCCAGCAGCTTAGGCAGGGCTGGTAATGAAAAACTGTTTTTT. Translation gives CASSLGRAGNEKLFF.

This clonotype was counted ten times or more. V usage is TRBV6-5 and J usage is TRBJ1-1; maybe TRBD1 (6 bases). V gave up 6 bases and J gave up 1 base, with 12 bases separating them. Looked up from germline, CDR1 is MNHEY and CDR2 is SVGAGI. This CDR3 is 14 amino acids long. CDR3 region: CASRPTGANTEAFF. CDR3 in DNA: TGTGCCAGCAGGCCGACAGGAGCGAACACTGAAGCTTTCTTT.

V is TRBV7-8 and J is TRBJ1-6, with a possible D match to TRBD1 (5 bases). V lost 5 bases and J lost 3, with 14 bases in between. Germline V CDR1 and CDR2: SGHVS, FQNEAQ. CDR3 length equals 16 residues. CDR3 residues: CASSDGWGFYNSPLHF. The CDR3 coding sequence is TGTGCCAGCAGCGACGGGTGGGGGTTCTATAATTCACCCCTCCACTTT.

This chain connects TRBV9 to TRBJ2-7; TRBD2 matches 9 bases. CDR1 is SGDLS, CDR2 YYNGEE, per germline. Losses at the gene ends were 1 base for V and 4 bases for J; bases not matched to a gene: 6. This CDR3 is 15 amino acids long. CDR3 loop: CASSVFDSGGYEQYF. DNA for the CDR3: TGTGCCAGCAGCGTATTTGATAGCGGGGGATACGAGCAGTACTTC. The full variable domain, with the rest looked up from reference TRBV9 and TRBJ2-7, is DSGVTQTPKHLITATGQRVTLRCSPRSGDLSVYWYQQSLDQGLQFLIQYYNGEERAKGNILERFSAQQFPDLHSELNLSSLELGDSALYFCASSVFDSGGYEQYFGPGTRLTVT.

At least ten counts were recorded for this clonotype. V usage is TRBV4-3 and J usage is TRBJ1-2; D remains ambiguous. The germline gives CDR1 LGHNA, CDR2 YSLEER. V dropped 0 bases and J dropped 8 bases, with 13 bases sitting between them. The CDR3 has 14 residues. The CDR3 is CASSQDTGPKGYTF. CDR3 bases: TGCGCCAGCAGCCAAGATACCGGACCCAAAGGCTACACCTTC.

This chain connects TRBV7-9 to TRBJ1-1; D remains ambiguous. Trimming stripped 1 base from V and 7 bases from J, with 13 bases between. The CDR3 is made up of 14 amino acids. CDR1 is SEHNR, CDR2 FQNEAQ, per germline (reference sequence). CDR3 sequence reads: CASSLETGGNEAFF. The CDR3 region has the DNA TGTGCCAGCAGCTTAGAGACTGGCGGCAATGAAGCTTTCTTT.

There are a few counts of this clonotype. The genes are TRBV4-1 and TRBJ1-1; TRBD1 might be the D (5 bases). V lost 4 bases, J lost 0 bases, and 12 bases lay in between. Germline CDR1 MGHRA, CDR2 YSYEKL. The CDR3 spans 15 residues. The CDR3 protein is CASSPNTGLNTEAFF. Here the CDR3 DNA reads TGCGCCAGCAGCCCTAACACAGGCCTGAACACTGAAGCTTTCTTT.

This clonotype has only a few counts. The chain couples TRBV6-1 to TRBJ2-2, with D maybe TRBD1 (7 bases). The germline V gene has CDR1 MNHNS and CDR2 SASEGT. The CDR3 sequence is 15 residues long. V lost 8 bases and J 5 bases, leaving 18 bases between the germline ends. The CDR3 region has the DNA TGTGCCAGCTACGGACAGGTCGCGGGGACCGGGGAGCTGTTTTTT. It is translated as CASYGQVAGTGELFF.

This clonotype was counted a few times. This chain joins TRBV7-2 and TRBJ1-5, with D maybe TRBD1 (6 bases). The CDR3 covers 15 residues. Deletions cut 8 bases from V and 0 bases from J, with 14 bases between. Germline-derived CDR1 and CDR2 are SGHTA and FQGNSA. The CDR3 region has the DNA TGTGCCAGCTCCCCCGGGACAACTAGCAATCAGCCCCAGCATTTT. This gives the protein CASSPGTTSNQPQHF.

J is TRBJ2-7 and V is TRBV7-9; D gene uncertain. CDR3 length: 14 residues. V was shortened by 2 bases and J by 7 bases, with 15 bases between the two germline ends. Germline V gene lookup returns CDR1 SEHNR and CDR2 FQNEAQ (reference sequence). The CDR3 nucleotides are TGTGCCAGCAGCTTATCGGCGGTCACCGGGGAGCAGTACTTC. It specifies CASSLSAVTGEQYF.

This chain joins TRBV20-1 and TRBJ2-7; 7 bases fit TRBD2. Trimming took 1 base from V and 4 from J; bases not matched to a gene: 7. This CDR3 is built from 14 residues. CDR1 is DFQATT and CDR2 is SNEGSKA in the germline V gene (reference sequence). The CDR3 sequence: CSARGGGRLYEQYF. In nucleotides, the CDR3 is TGCAGTGCTAGAGGGGGGGGACGATTGTACGAGCAGTACTTC.

The rearrangement links TRBV30 to TRBJ2-7, with a weak D call TRBD2 (5 bases). V shed 1 base and J shed 5 bases, with 9 bases lying between them. The CDR3 totals 12 residues. From germline, CDR1 is GTSNPN and CDR2 SVGIG (reference sequence). DNA for the CDR3: TGTGCCTGGAGTGGAGGGTCCCACGAGCAGTACTTC. It encodes CAWSGGSHEQYF.

The rearrangement uses TRBV15 and TRBJ2-1; TRBD2 agrees at 13 bases. Germline V gene sequence: CDR1 LNHNV, CDR2 YYDKDF (reference sequence). CDR3 length: 16 residues. Losses at the gene ends were 3 bases for V and 7 bases for J; bases not matched to a gene: 6. CDR3 nucleotide sequence: TGTGCCACCAGCAGCAGGACTAGCGGGGGTTCGAATGAGCAGTTCTTC. It encodes CATSSRTSGGSNEQFF.

The count of this clonotype is one. A much more abundant neighbour one base away suggests this may be a read error. V gene TRBV7-9 combines with J gene TRBJ1-2; D is possibly TRBD1 (6 bases). The CDR3 loop spans 16 amino acids. With 3 bases removed from V and 4 bases from J, the gap between germline ends came to 18 bases. Germline V gives CDR1 SEHNR, CDR2 FQNEAQ (reference sequence). The CDR3, as DNA: TGTGCCAGCAGCTTCGGGAGACAGGCCGGCGCCTATGGCTACACCTTC. Protein product: CASSFGRQAGAYGYTF.

This clonotype has just a few counts. CDR3 coding DNA: TGCAGTGCTAGGGTCCTGGGTTCTAATGAAAAACTGTTTTTT. It is translated as CSARVLGSNEKLFF. The chain joins TRBV20-1 to TRBJ1-4; the D is unclear. The CDR3 totals 14 residues. V dropped 3 bases and J dropped 3 bases, with 11 bases sitting between them. From germline, CDR1 is DFQATT and CDR2 SNEGSKA (reference sequence).

The chain is built from TRBV10-3 and TRBJ2-7; D possibly corresponds to TRBD1 (5 bases). Germline-derived CDR1 and CDR2 are ENHRY and SYGVKD. Trimming shortened V by 1 base and J by 1 base, and 14 bases separated the two germline ends. The CDR3 is 16 residues long. CDR3 DNA sequence: TGTGCCATCAGTGAGTTCAGCAGGGCCGGATCCTACGAGCAGTACTTC. It codes for CAISEFSRAGSYEQYF.

This chain joins TRBV3-2 and TRBJ1-5. TRBV3-2 is assigned pseudogene status. This CDR3 has 13 amino acids. In nucleotides, the CDR3 is TGTGCCAGCAGCCACGGTGCGGGACAGCCCCAGCATTTT. This gives the protein CASSHGAGQPQHF.